This T cell receptor (beta chain) appears in the sequencing data of a study of blood T cell repertoires in COVID-19. Study in general: COVID-19 samples from acute and convalescent phases originated in the United States, Italy and Spain. PBMCs, B-cell-depleted T cells, or T cells provided the cDNA or gDNA that made up the material.

Source study methods: Cell counts per sample came from amplifying reference gene primers. Sequencing was performed with immunoSEQ multiplex PCR; in TCRdb, only in-frame clones are kept and a portion is missing. V, J and clone size are taken as reported in that table, and D and trimming were inferred from the DNA itself. Among some 220,000 clones, approximately 80% were seen once, and the ten largest hold roughly 4.6%. This clone was counted a single time. J gave up 4 bases and V 5 bases, and 10 bases lay outside the gene matches. This CDR3 has 15 residues. Germline V CDR1 and CDR2: SGHRS, YFSETQ. The source is a woman aged 55 to 70 who had recovered from COVID-19. Sequenced material: peripheral blood. This sequence joins TRBV5-1 and TRBJ2-3, with 7 nucleotides matching TRBD2. The chain's CDR3 is CASSLGGMSADTQYF. CDR3 DNA sequence: TGCGCCAGCAGTCTCGGGGGGATGTCGGCAGATACGCAGTATTTT.